Below, 5 T cell receptor beta chains from the same sample are listed, as sequenced in a study of shared clonotypes between healthy human individuals. Sequenced by immunoSEQ multiplex PCR; TCRdb stores in-frame clones only, minus some. The sample includes a few million clones, approximately 93% of them seen just once. The sample comprised naive CD4+ T cells from PBMCs. Subset noted: CD45RA+ positively selected. The receptors shown here come from a man aged 18-30 years in good health. Some clones in this sample may be carry-over from other donors' samples.

J is TRBJ2-2 and V is TRBV11-2, with D perhaps matching TRBD1 (6 bases). Between the trimmed V and J ends, which lost 5 bases and 4 bases, there was a span of 11 bases. CDR3 length: 14 residues. In germline, CDR1 is SGHAT, CDR2 FQNNGV. CDR3 amino acids: CASSRLQGTGELFF. The DNA of the CDR3 is TGTGCCAGCAGCCGGCTACAGGGCACCGGGGAGCTGTTTTTT.

The rearrangement uses TRBV23-1 and TRBJ1-4; D not resolved. TRBV23-1 is an open reading frame whose function is uncertain. CDR3 length equals 15 residues. Trimming shortened V by 4 bases and J by 2 bases, and 11 bases separated the two germline ends. The CDR3 sequence is CASSPGQETNEKLFF. In DNA, the CDR3 is TGCGCCAGCAGTCCGGGTCAGGAGACTAATGAAAAACTGTTTTTT.

V and J are TRBV7-3 and TRBJ2-1; no clear D. Germline lookup yields CDR1 SGHTA and CDR2 FQGTGA. V was pared by 2 bases and J by 6 bases, with 11 bases between. The CDR3 length is 14 residues. The CDR3 nucleotides are TGTGCCAGCAGCTTACGACCGCTGACCAATGAGCAGTTCTTC. Residues: CASSLRPLTNEQFF.

This clone occurred once. This rearrangement joins TRBV6-6 to TRBJ2-5; the D gene is possibly TRBD1 (6 bases). Trimming removed 4 bases at V and 7 bases at J, with 16 bases between. There are 14 residues in the CDR3. Germline V lookup: CDR1 MNHNY, CDR2 SVGAGI (reference sequence). The CDR3 DNA is TGTGCCAGCAGTTCCGGGGCCCAAGGGGGGACCCAGTACTTC. Protein: CASSSGAQGGTQYF.

The chain is built from TRBV23-1 and TRBJ1-1; D gene uncertain. TRBV23-1 is an ORF, with its function uncertain. The CDR3 spans 15 residues. V was trimmed by 3 bases and J by 7 bases, leaving 18 bases between them. The DNA of the CDR3 is TGCGCCAGCAGTCAGCGGAGCTGGAACGTTGGTGAAGCTTTCTTT. Translating it yields CASSQRSWNVGEAFF.